The 28 T cell receptor beta chains reported below all come from one sample, sequenced in a study of Tregs in tolerant kidney transplant recipients. The data were produced by immunoSEQ multiplex PCR, yet TCRdb's version contains in-frame clones alone and is incomplete. The sample comprises some 250,000 clones, 80% to 85% of which are singletons, and about 0.58% rests with the top ten. The material sequenced was CD4+ T cells from blood. These receptors came from a human donor in good health.

The V and J genes are TRBV2 and TRBJ2-7, with TRBD2 as a possible D gene (5 bases). Germline loops: CDR1 SNHLY, CDR2 FYNNEI. The CDR3 is 13 amino acids. V lost 1 base and J lost 7, with 11 bases in between. CDR3 sequence: CASSEGRSGEQYF. The CDR3 DNA reads TGTGCCAGCAGTGAAGGCAGGTCGGGAGAGCAGTACTTC.

The chain carries TRBV7-6 and TRBJ1-2; no reliable D call. The germline V and J ends were trimmed by 2 bases and 12 bases, with 7 bases remaining between them. Germline loops: CDR1 SGHVS, CDR2 FNYEAQ. The CDR3 consists of 10 residues. As DNA, the CDR3 is TGTGCCAGCAGCTTAATAGGAAACACCTTC. Translated, it gives CASSLIGNTF.

CDR3 bases: TGTGCCAGCAGCCCTAGGGAACCCGGGGAGCTGTTTTTT. Encoded protein: CASSPREPGELFF. The chain links TRBV9 to TRBJ2-2, with D uncertain. V lost 4 bases to trimming and J lost 6 bases, with 10 bases between them. Per the germline V gene, CDR1 is SGDLS and CDR2 is YYNGEE. The CDR3 runs 13 residues. Full variable domain (rest looked up from reference TRBV9 and TRBJ2-2): DSGVTQTPKHLITATGQRVTLRCSPRSGDLSVYWYQQSLDQGLQFLIQYYNGEERAKGNILERFSAQQFPDLHSELNLSSLELGDSALYFCASSPREPGELFFGEGSRLTVL.

The J gene is TRBJ1-2, the V gene TRBV11-2; D is ambiguous. Germline assignment: CDR1 SGHAT and CDR2 FQNNGV. Trimming pared 5 bases from V and 3 bases from J, leaving 16 bases between. The CDR3 spans 15 residues. CDR3 sequence reads: CASSPPGVHYYGYTF. CDR3 sequence (DNA): TGTGCCAGCAGCCCCCCCGGGGTACACTACTATGGCTACACCTTC.

This clone was counted only a few times. The chain combines TRBV6-4 with TRBJ2-2; perhaps D is TRBD1 or TRBD2 (5 bases each). Germline CDR1 MRHNA, CDR2 SNTAGT. The CDR3 length is 13 residues. V was trimmed by 4 bases and J by 5 bases, leaving 8 bases between them. The CDR3 region is CASSGGGTGELFF. As DNA, the CDR3 is TGTGCCAGCAGTGGTGGGGGAACCGGGGAGCTGTTTTTT.

The J gene is TRBJ2-3, the V gene TRBV19, with 9 bases lining up with TRBD1. The junction had 6 bases not matched to a gene; V was cut back by 3 bases and J by 2 bases. The germline gives CDR1 LNHDA, CDR2 SQIVND (reference sequence). CDR3 length equals 16 residues. The CDR3 is CASSIRTGANTDTQYF. The CDR3 nucleotides are TGTGCCAGTAGTATCCGGACAGGGGCTAACACAGATACGCAGTATTTT.

J is TRBJ2-1 and V is TRBV9, with 11 bases fitting TRBD2. The V segment lost 3 bases and the J segment 4 bases; nucleotides outside the gene matches: 6. This CDR3 has 16 residues. Germline V gene lookup returns CDR1 SGDLS and CDR2 YYNGEE. This CDR3 is CASSASSGRIYNEQFF. Written as DNA, the CDR3 is TGTGCCAGCAGCGCATCTAGCGGGAGGATTTACAATGAGCAGTTCTTC.

The chain has TRBV2 and TRBJ2-7, with TRBD2 as a possible D gene (6 bases). The length of the CDR3 is 11 residues. Trimming removed 3 bases at V and 6 bases at J, with 6 bases between. Germline V gene lookup returns CDR1 SNHLY and CDR2 FYNNEI. The CDR3 region has the DNA TGTGCCAGCAGTGAGACTAGCGAGCAGTACTTC. Amino acids: CASSETSEQYF.

Notes on this clone: Different DNA sequences within this sample yield the same CDR3. V and J are TRBV29-1 and TRBJ1-2; D call uncertain. The CDR3 extends over 11 amino acids. V was clipped by 7 bases and J by 7 bases, with 13 bases between them. Germline-derived CDR1 and CDR2 are SQVTM and ANQGSEA. Written as DNA, the CDR3 is TGCAGCGCCGGTACTCCCCCTGGCTACACCTTC. As protein: CSAGTPPGYTF.

For this clone: Mismatch with germline at one junction end may stem from a read error. Other DNA sequences within the sample encode an identical CDR3. The CDR3 DNA is TGTGCAATCAGTGACCCTACACAGAACTATGGCTACACCTTC. Translating gives CAISDPTQNYGYTF. The chain combines TRBV10-3 with TRBJ1-2, with D uncertain. This CDR3 spans 14 amino acids. The germline gives CDR1 ENHRY, CDR2 SYGVKD.

The chain recombines TRBV7-9 with TRBJ2-3; 8 bases align to TRBD2. Per germline, CDR1 SEHNR and CDR2 FQNEAQ (reference sequence). After removal of 5 bases from V and 2 bases from J, the junction contained 6 bases not matched to a gene. The CDR3 contains 15 residues. DNA of the CDR3: TGTGCCAGCAGCCTGACTAGCGCGACCACAGATACGCAGTATTTT. Residues: CASSLTSATTDTQYF.

The chain combines TRBV7-2 with TRBJ2-7; D gene ambiguous. CDR3 length equals 15 residues. With 3 bases removed from V and 0 bases from J, the gap between germline ends came to 12 bases. The germline CDR1 and CDR2 sequences are SGHTA and FQGNSA. The CDR3 sequence is CASSLARSSSYEQYF. The CDR3 region has the DNA TGTGCCAGCAGCTTGGCGCGGAGTAGCTCCTACGAGCAGTACTTC.

This clone was observed a few times. V is TRBV7-8 and J is TRBJ1-5, with 9 bases matching TRBD1. Looked up from germline, CDR1 is SGHVS and CDR2 is FQNEAQ. The length of the CDR3 is 14 residues. The V and J ends lost 5 bases and 4 bases, in that order; junction bases with no gene match: 3. The CDR3 sequence: CASSAGTGNQPQHF. The CDR3 DNA reads as TGTGCCAGCAGCGCCGGGACAGGGAATCAGCCCCAGCATTTT.

V usage is TRBV11-2 and J usage is TRBJ1-2, with D tentatively TRBD1 (6 bases). The CDR3 extends over 15 amino acids. The V gene's germline CDR1 is SGHAT and CDR2 FQNNGV. V lost 5 bases and J lost 4, with 17 bases in between. In DNA form, the CDR3 reads TGTGCCAGCAGCCCCTTAGGGGGGCAGGGCTATGGCTACACCTTC. This sequence encodes CASSPLGGQGYGYTF. The full variable domain, completed using reference TRBV11-2 and TRBJ1-2, is EAGVAQSPRYKIIEKRQSVAFWCNPISGHATLYWYQQILGQGPKLLIQFQNNGVVDDSQLPKDRFSAERLKGVDSTLKIQPAKLEDSAVYLCASSPLGGQGYGYTFGSGTRLTVV.

About this clone itself: The same CDR3 is also encoded by other DNA sequences in this sample. The CDR3 nucleotides read TGTGCCAGCTCACCAGGTGAAAAACTGTTTTTT. Translation: CASSPGEKLFF. J is TRBJ1-4 and V is TRBV18; D is uncertain. V gave up 2 bases and J gave up 7 bases, with 2 bases separating them. The CDR3 consists of 11 residues. Germline CDR1 KGHSH, CDR2 LQKENI.

This clone occurred a few times. The chain uses TRBV5-1 and TRBJ2-2, with unresolved D. There are 13 residues in the CDR3. V was cut by 4 bases and J by 4 bases, with 8 bases left in between. CDR1 SGHRS and CDR2 YFSETQ come from the germline V gene. CDR3 sequence: CASSPTRTGELFF. In DNA form, the CDR3 reads TGCGCCAGCAGCCCCACACGCACCGGGGAGCTGTTTTTT.

J is TRBJ2-5 and V is TRBV29-1; D not certain. The germline V and J ends were trimmed by 4 bases and 0 bases, with 6 bases remaining between them. Germline CDR1 SQVTM, CDR2 ANQGSEA. The CDR3 is 12 residues long. The CDR3 DNA reads TGCAGCGTTGCCGAATACCAAGAGACCCAGTACTTC. This codes for CSVAEYQETQYF. Together with reference TRBV29-1 and TRBJ2-5, the CDR3 gives the full variable domain: SAVISQKPSRDICQRGTSLTIQCQVDSQVTMMFWYRQQPGQSLTLIATANQGSEATYESGFVIDKFPISRPNLTFSTLTVSNMSPEDSSIYLCSVAEYQETQYFGPGTRLLVL.

In its sample, this clone was seen a few times. This chain connects TRBV6-6 to TRBJ2-7, with D tentatively TRBD1 (5 bases). CDR1 and CDR2 (germline): MNHNY, SVGAGI (reference sequence). The V and J ends lost 4 bases and 1 base respectively, with 14 bases between them. CDR3 size: 15 residues. The CDR3 loop reads CASSSTAQRSYEQYF. The CDR3 DNA is TGTGCCAGCAGTTCGACAGCCCAAAGGTCCTACGAGCAGTACTTC.

The chain joins TRBV7-6 to TRBJ2-5; no clear D gene. The CDR3 is 11 amino acids. Germline V gene data show CDR1 as SGHVS and CDR2 as FNYEAQ. Trimming shortened V by 5 bases and J by 7 bases, and 8 bases separated the two germline ends. CDR3 loop: CASSLLGTQYF. The CDR3 region has the DNA TGTGCCAGCAGCCTACTGGGGACCCAGTACTTC.

V is TRBV2 and J is TRBJ1-4, with 8 bases identical to TRBD1. J gave up 7 bases and V 5 bases, and 6 bases lay outside the gene matches. The CDR3 runs 14 residues. From germline, CDR1 is SNHLY and CDR2 FYNNEI. The CDR3 loop reads CASSFDRGGEKLFF. The CDR3 DNA reads TGTGCCAGCAGTTTCGACAGGGGTGGTGAAAAACTGTTTTTT.

The chain carries TRBV7-2 and TRBJ2-7; unclear D gene. V was clipped by 1 base and J by 4 bases, with 8 bases between them. CDR3 size: 13 residues. Germline V lookup: CDR1 SGHTA, CDR2 FQGNSA. The CDR3 spells CASSLVSEYEQYF. CDR3 sequence (DNA): TGTGCCAGCAGCTTAGTCAGTGAATACGAGCAGTACTTC. Full variable domain (remainder filled in from reference TRBV7-2 and TRBJ2-7): GAGVSQSPSNKVTEKGKDVELRCDPISGHTALYWYRQSLGQGLEFLIYFQGNSAPDKSGLPSDRFSAERTGGSVSTLTIQRTQQEDSAVYLCASSLVSEYEQYFGPGTRLTVT.

The J gene is TRBJ1-2, the V gene TRBV5-4; D remains unclear. Per the germline V gene, CDR1 is SGHNT and CDR2 is YYREEE (reference sequence). Trimming took off 3 bases at V and 4 bases at J, with 10 bases between the two ends. The CDR3 is made up of 13 amino acids. The CDR3 DNA is TGTGCCAGCAGCTCCCCACCGGGCTATGGCTACACCTTC. Protein sequence: CASSSPPGYGYTF.

The genes are TRBV18 and TRBJ2-1; 12 bases agree with TRBD2. V lost 3 bases and J lost 5; bases outside the gene matches: 11. Germline V CDR1 and CDR2: KGHSH, LQKENI. There are 18 residues in the CDR3. This chain's CDR3 is CASSPDSFLAGGNNEQFF. In nucleotides, the CDR3 is TGTGCCAGCTCACCGGACAGCTTCCTAGCGGGAGGGAACAATGAGCAGTTCTTC. Complete variable domain (other parts from reference TRBV18 and TRBJ2-1): NAGVMQNPRHLVRRRGQEARLRCSPMKGHSHVYWYRQLPEEGLKFMVYLQKENIIDESGMPKERFSAEFPKEGPSILRIQQVVRGDSAAYFCASSPDSFLAGGNNEQFFGPGTRLTVL.

The chain uses TRBV5-5 and TRBJ2-2, with 10 bases that match TRBD2. The CDR3 is 15 amino acids. The J segment lost 3 bases and the V segment lost 4 bases, leaving 3 bases of the junction unmatched. Germline CDR1 SGHKS, CDR2 YYEKEE (reference sequence). CDR3 loop: CASSTLAGDTGELFF. Written as DNA, the CDR3 is TGTGCCAGCAGCACCCTAGCGGGAGACACCGGGGAGCTGTTTTTT.

V gene TRBV2 combines with J gene TRBJ1-1, with TRBD1 matching 7 bases. The CDR3 has 13 amino acids. Germline V gene sequence: CDR1 SNHLY, CDR2 FYNNEI. V shed 5 bases and J 5 bases; nucleotides not matched to a gene: 5. The CDR3 reads CASSQQGRTEAFF. The DNA for the CDR3 is TGTGCCAGCAGTCAACAGGGGAGGACTGAAGCTTTCTTT.

This chain links TRBV4-1 with TRBJ2-3, with 8 bases that match TRBD1. With V trimmed by 5 bases and J by 3 bases, 7 bases remained unmatched. There are 15 residues in the CDR3. Per the germline V gene, CDR1 is MGHRA and CDR2 is YSYEKL. CDR3 in amino acids: CASSLWTGRTDTQYF. CDR3 bases: TGCGCCAGCAGCTTGTGGACAGGGAGGACAGATACGCAGTATTTT.

The chain carries TRBV6-5 and TRBJ2-7; 7 bases are shared with TRBD1. The germline V gene has CDR1 MNHEY and CDR2 SVGAGI. V gave up 8 bases and J gave up 0 bases; unmatched junction bases: 10. This CDR3 spans 15 amino acids. The CDR3: CASRRTGDSSYEQYF. The CDR3 nucleotides read TGTGCCAGCCGACGCACAGGGGACAGCTCCTACGAGCAGTACTTC.

The chain links TRBV18 to TRBJ2-7; the D is unclear. The V and J ends lost 6 bases and 6 bases respectively, with 12 bases between them. CDR1 is KGHSH, CDR2 LQKENI, per germline. The CDR3 contains 12 residues. The CDR3 DNA is TGTGCCAGCTCTCCAAACCTCTCCGAGCAGTACTTC. Protein product: CASSPNLSEQYF. The full variable domain, its missing parts supplied by reference TRBV18 and TRBJ2-7, is NAGVMQNPRHLVRRRGQEARLRCSPMKGHSHVYWYRQLPEEGLKFMVYLQKENIIDESGMPKERFSAEFPKEGPSILRIQQVVRGDSAAYFCASSPNLSEQYFGPGTRLTVT.